The entry that follows covers one T cell receptor (beta chain) sequence. Its antigen is unknown. Per-base quality was not reported, and no clone a single base away is much larger than it. This sample is drawn from a study of multiple sclerosis patients with progressive multifocal leukoencephalopathy (dated by TCRdb to between 2019 and 2020). Broadly, across the study: Peripheral T and B cells were examined in MS patients who developed PML (4 under natalizumab, 1 after alemtuzumab) and in treated patients who did not develop PML. Two natalizumab-treated patients who later developed PML were followed longitudinally from before therapy through 6 and 12 months to PML onset. The goal was to find JC virus-specific or public T-cell expansions that arose at the time of PML onset.

Taken with the paper, the label for time point translates to: time of PML onset. The sample's treatment or condition label, decoded: on natalizumab therapy at sampling. PML diagnosis was based on clinical and MRI findings and was confirmed by detection of JC virus DNA in cerebrospinal fluid. Among the natalizumab-treated patients, PML showed up after anywhere between roughly 15 and 60 months of natalizumab therapy. Every listed patient had earlier received interferon beta, and every PML patient was female. Blood samples for T3 were taken at PML onset. Ficoll-Hypaque density gradient centrifugation was used to isolate peripheral blood mononuclear cells. TRB CDR3 regions were amplified from genomic DNA with the immunoSEQ two-step multiplex PCR at survey-level depth. Synthetic inline TR CDR3 controls covering all V-J pairings were spiked into each PCR so that template counts could be estimated and amplification bias removed. Reads went through processing to reduce amplification and sequencing bias, and quantification was done against synthetic TR CDR3 analogs. Regarding the original processing steps: In ImmunoSEQ Analyzer, raw data were processed so that out-of-frame sequences and CDR3s with stop codons were removed, with gene names following IMGT nomenclature. Normalized Shannon entropy, defined as 1 minus Pielou's evenness, was used to summarize repertoire diversity. TRB sequences were considered identical only when V gene, J gene and CDR3 were shared. Public PML clonotypes were CDR3s shared by two or more PML-onset samples but absent earlier, in controls, and in public databases. Skylign with the observed count method was used to analyze CDR3 amino acid composition at each position. TCRdb took over this immuneACCESS table, retaining in-frame rearrangements with V and J assigned. Such tables are incomplete; in checked studies, under half of the missing clones stem from an unresolved V gene, and the remainder is unexplained. V, J and clone size derive from that table, while D and trimming were established from the DNA sequence. The sample table records under 35,000 clones; about 87% of these occur just once. The ten largest clones represent about 6.1% of the sample.

What the authors observed across the whole study: Because the cohort was small and descriptive, it remained unclear whether the findings reflect JC virus infection or general immunocompromise. TRB clones with frequency above 0.5% were observed only in PML patients, but the clones expanded at PML onset were found to be already present before and during natalizumab therapy. Analysis was limited to peripheral blood, even though cerebrospinal fluid or brain lymphocytes might be more informative for natalizumab-associated PML. No common TRBV or TRBJ gene usage or preferential TRBV-TRBJ pairings were detected when PML developed. In most PML patients, lower normalized Shannon entropy suggested less diverse TRB repertoires, while the natalizumab-treated controls had values close to 1.

The V end loses 6 bases and the J end loses 9 bases, and a stretch of 18 bases separates them. Including the terminal cysteine and phenylalanine, the CDR3 comprises 13 residues. Of all the DNA, just the CDR3 is kept, 39 bases in frame from base 1. In the germline V gene, CDR1 corresponds to MDHEN and CDR2 to SYDVKM. The chain is made from TRBV28 and TRBJ2-7; the D region may be TRBD1 or TRBD2, each matching 5 bases equally. The TCR comes from a woman in her 40s with progressive multifocal leukoencephalopathy. The sample in question was PBMCs, obtained from a patient treated with natalizumab. The nucleotide sequence reads TGTGCCAGCAGGGGGGTAGACTCTACGGGGCAGTACTTC. Its protein is CASRGVDSTGQYF. When the CDR3 is completed using the reference TRBV28 and TRBJ2-7 genes on either side, the full variable domain is DVKVTQSSRYLVKRTGEKVFLECVQDMDHENMFWYRQDPGLGLRLIYFSYDVKMKEKGDIPEGYSVSREKKERFSLILESASTNQTSMYLCASRGVDSTGQYFGPGTRLTVT.